The rows below give T cell receptor beta chains drawn from one sample of a study of radiation and T cells in renal cell carcinoma. Measured with immunoSEQ multiplex PCR; TCRdb has only the in-frame clones, and not every one. The profile shows around 120,000 clones, roughly 77% of them singletons. The input for sequencing was blood, taken from a patient whose treatment included radiotherapy and nephrectomy. The receptor source for this set is a woman aged 55-69 years with renal cell carcinoma. The CDR3 runs from the conserved cysteine through the conserved F or W. A D gene is named only where the DNA matches it firmly. Size tells how often a clone was seen (once, few, many) or the class of an expanded clone, and some rows leave it out.

V	J	D	size	DNA	CDR3
TRBV13	TRBJ2-7	.	.	TGTGCCAGCGGGAACAGGTTTGTTCGCTACGAGCAGTACTTC	CASGNRFVRYEQYF
TRBV27	TRBJ2-5	TRBD2	.	TGTGCCAGCAGTTTACAGGCTAGCGGGAGGCAAGAGACCCAGTACTTC	CASSLQASGRQETQYF
TRBV11-1	TRBJ2-4	TRBD2	.	TGTGCCAGCAGCTTAGAAGTAGCGGGGTATGGGGTGGCCAAAAACATTCAGTACTTC	CASSLEVAGYGVAKNIQYF
TRBV30	TRBJ1-2	.	.	TGTGCCTGGAGTCTCGGACAGTATGGCTACACCTTC	CAWSLGQYGYTF
TRBV6-6	TRBJ1-5	.	.	TGTGCCAGCCAACTCGTCGAGGGTCAGCCCCAGCATTTT	CASQLVEGQPQHF
TRBV11-1	TRBJ1-2	TRBD1	.	TGTGCCAGCAGTAACGACAGGGTTGGTGGCTACACCTTC	CASSNDRVGGYTF
TRBV21-1	TRBJ1-5	.	.	TGTGCCAGCAGCGTCGCTTGGGGGTGCAATCAGCCCCAGCATTTT	CASSVAWGCNQPQHF
TRBV5-1	TRBJ1-2	TRBD1	few	TGCGCCAGCAGCGCCGAGGACAGGGGTGTGCACACCTTC	CASSAEDRGVHTF
TRBV5-6	TRBJ2-1	.	.	TGTGCCAGCAGCTTAGTAGGGCCCTACAATGAGCAGTTCTTC	CASSLVGPYNEQFF
TRBV1	TRBJ1-1	.	.	TGCACCAGCAGCCAAGATCTTTCGGGACAGTTGAACACTGAAGCTTTCTTT	CTSSQDLSGQLNTEAFF
TRBV4-1	TRBJ1-6	TRBD1	.	TGCGCCAGTCACCCGGTACAGGGGATGTCACCCCTCCACTTT	CASHPVQGMSPLHF
TRBV2	TRBJ2-3	.	.	TGTGCCAGCAGGGGGGGCGGAGGCAGGCCAGCAAGCACAGATACGCAGTATTTT	CASRGGGGRPASTDTQYF
TRBV18	TRBJ2-1	TRBD1	.	TGTGCCAGCTCGGGACGACAGGGGACCTACAATGAGCAGTTCTTC	CASSGRQGTYNEQFF
TRBV9	TRBJ1-1	.	.	TGTGCCAGCAGCCCCGGATGGGGGGACACTGAAGCTTTCTTT	CASSPGWGDTEAFF
TRBV14	TRBJ2-5	TRBD2	.	TGTGCCAGCAGCCAGCCGGGACTAGCGGGAGTAAAGACCCAGTACTTC	CASSQPGLAGVKTQYF
TRBV6-1	TRBJ1-4	TRBD1	.	TGTGCCAGCAGTGAGGCCGGGACAGTGAGGCCGGGGAGTAATGAAAAACTGTTTTTT	CASSEAGTVRPGSNEKLFF
TRBV19	TRBJ2-1	.	.	TGTGCCAGCCACCCCGGGTGGTGGGAGGCGAACAATGAGCAGTTCTTC	CASHPGWWEANNEQFF
TRBV7-9	TRBJ1-1	TRBD1	few	TGTGCCAGCAGCACGGACAGGGAAGCTGAAGCTTTCTTT	CASSTDREAEAFF
TRBV5-6	TRBJ2-7	.	.	TGTGCCAGCAGCTGGAAAATATACGAGCAGTACTTC	CASSWKIYEQYF
TRBV19	TRBJ1-5	TRBD1	.	TGTGCCAGTATGGGTAAGGGGGCACAACAGCCCCAGCATTTT	CASMGKGAQQPQHF
TRBV19	TRBJ2-7	TRBD1	.	TGTGCCAGTAGTCAACAGGGGATGGGCGAGCAGTACTTC	CASSQQGMGEQYF
TRBV6-6	TRBJ1-4	.	.	TGTGCCAGCAGCCGTGGAGAATTAAGTGAAAAACTGTTTTTT	CASSRGELSEKLFF
TRBV5-1	TRBJ2-6	.	.	TGCGCCAGCAGCTCAATAGACAGGTTTGGGGCCAACGTCCTGACTTTC	CASSSIDRFGANVLTF
TRBV2	TRBJ2-1	.	.	TGTGCCAGCAGTGAAAGAGAGGGTGGATCCTACAATGAGCAGTTCTTC	CASSEREGGSYNEQFF
TRBV5-6	TRBJ2-2	.	.	TGTGCCAGCAGCTTGTTAGCGCTGAACACCGGGGAGCTGTTTTTT	CASSLLALNTGELFF
TRBV2	TRBJ1-2	.	once	TGTGCCAGCAGTGTTCGCCCGAGAGTTAGAAACGGCTACACCTTC	CASSVRPRVRNGYTF
TRBV7-3	TRBJ2-5	.	.	TGTGCCAGCAGCTTAGGGCAGCTCGCACAAGAGACCCAGTACTTC	CASSLGQLAQETQYF
TRBV5-1	TRBJ1-2	.	.	TGCGCCAGCAGCTTGGGCGGAGTCACCGGCTACACCTTC	CASSLGGVTGYTF
TRBV5-4	TRBJ2-5	.	.	TGTGCCAGCAGCCGGGGAATTGAGCAGTACTTC	CASSRGIEQYF
TRBV5-1	TRBJ2-5	TRBD2	.	TGCGCCAGCAGCTGGGGACTAGTAGGAGAGACCCAGTACTTC	CASSWGLVGETQYF
TRBV18	TRBJ1-1	TRBD1	few	TGTGCCAGCTCTACGGGACAGGGTGGCACTGAAGCTTTCTTT	CASSTGQGGTEAFF
TRBV2	TRBJ1-1	.	few	TGTGCCAGTACAACTCTAGGGATGAACACTGAAGCTTTCTTT	CASTTLGMNTEAFF
TRBV6-5	TRBJ1-1	.	.	TGTGCCAGCAGCCAAGGGACGAACACTGAAGCTTTCTTT	CASSQGTNTEAFF
TRBV25-1	TRBJ1-2	.	.	TGTGCCAGCACTACCGGGGACCTCTATGGCTACACCTTC	CASTTGDLYGYTF
TRBV7-2	TRBJ2-1	.	.	TGTGCCAGCAGCTCGCGGGACACCTCCTACAATGAGCAGTTCTTC	CASSSRDTSYNEQFF
TRBV7-9	TRBJ2-6	.	.	TGTGCCAGCAGCTTAGCTGGCGGGGCTGGGGCCAACGTCCTGACTTTC	CASSLAGGAGANVLTF
TRBV28	TRBJ2-5	TRBD1	once	TGTGCCAGCAGTCAAACTACAGGGGGCGCAGAGACCCAGTACTTC	CASSQTTGGAETQYF
TRBV28	TRBJ1-2	TRBD1	.	TGTGCCAGCAGTTTAAGTCCCCCAACAGGGGTTAACTATGGCTACACCTTC	CASSLSPPTGVNYGYTF
TRBV5-1	TRBJ2-7	TRBD1	.	TGCGCCAGCAGCTGGGCGGACAGGGACCACGAGCAGTACTTC	CASSWADRDHEQYF
TRBV7-2	TRBJ2-7	.	.	TGTGCCAGCAGCCCCGGCCCGGGATTTCAGTACTTC	CASSPGPGFQYF
TRBV7-2	TRBJ2-7	.	few	TGTGCCAGCAGCTTAGTGGGCAGGGCGACCCACGAGCAGTACTTC	CASSLVGRATHEQYF
TRBV5-1	TRBJ2-7	.	once	TGCGCCAGCAGCTGGAGGACAGATCCCTACGAGCAGTACTTC	CASSWRTDPYEQYF
TRBV5-1	TRBJ2-7	TRBD1	.	TGCGCCAGCAGCTCACCGGACAGGGGGTCCTACGAGCAGTACTTC	CASSSPDRGSYEQYF
TRBV6-5	TRBJ1-1	.	.	TGTGCCAGCAGTTACGCGTTTCTCTCGGGCCCAAGCCTTGCTTTCTTT	CASSYAFLSGPSLAFF
TRBV7-2	TRBJ1-1	.	few	TGTGCCAGCAGCCGGGACACGAACACTGAAGCTTTCTTT	CASSRDTNTEAFF
TRBV7-2	TRBJ2-3	.	.	TGTGCCAGCTGGTCGGGGTACGATACGCAGTATTTT	CASWSGYDTQYF
TRBV5-5	TRBJ2-5	TRBD1	.	TGTGCCAGCAGTGTAGACAGGGGAAGAGAGACCCAGTACTTC	CASSVDRGRETQYF
TRBV6-1	TRBJ1-1	.	few	TGTGCCAGCAGTGAAGCGCTACGTGAAGCTTTCTTT	CASSEALREAFF
TRBV7-9	TRBJ1-2	.	.	TGTGCCAGCAGCTTTGAGACAGGCCTTTCTGGCTACACCTTC	CASSFETGLSGYTF
TRBV5-1	TRBJ1-3	.	.	TGCGCCAGCAGCTTCGGGAGTCCTGGAAACACCATATATTTT	CASSFGSPGNTIYF
TRBV18	TRBJ1-1	.	.	TGTGCCAGCTCAGTTCGGGACATTGCGTACACTGAAGCTTTCTTT	CASSVRDIAYTEAFF
TRBV15	TRBJ2-2	.	few	TGTGCCACCAGCAGAGAACGCGAAAGCACCGGGGAGCTGTTTTTT	CATSRERESTGELFF
TRBV4-1	TRBJ1-6	.	once	TGCGCCAGCAGCCAAGATTATTCACCCCTCCACTTT	CASSQDYSPLHF